This TCR beta chain was sequenced during a study of T cell responses to AZD1222 COVID-19 vaccine. Study results and caveats: Females outnumbered males among donors, who were mostly white British; clonal diversity was possibly underestimated. Among spike-specific TCRs, nearly half reportedly target unmutated variant regions.

As concerns this clone: The antigen remains unidentified.

Using immunoSEQ multiplex PCR, the repertoire was profiled, and TCRdb retains in-frame clones only, with some absent. The profile shows tens of thousands of clones, about 90% of them singletons. Germline V gene lookup returns CDR1 SSHAT and CDR2 FNYEAQ (reference sequence). Trimming shortened V by 4 bases and J by 4 bases, and 16 bases separated the two germline ends. This CDR3 contains 16 residues. This sequence joins TRBV7-7 and TRBJ2-2; D is perhaps TRBD1 (6 bases). The specimen was peripheral blood, collected 28 days after the second dose of the MenACWY control vaccine. The sequence derives from an adult who received the MenACWY meningococcal vaccine as a control. The CDR3 is CASSWDPTGGTGELFF. The CDR3 DNA reads as TGTGCCAGCAGCTGGGATCCGACAGGAGGCACCGGGGAGCTGTTTTTT.